This record looks at one TCR beta chain sequence and its context. Its specificity is unknown. This entry comes from a study of a mutant IDH1 vaccine in newly diagnosed glioma. Study as a whole: Males made up about 60% and females approximately 38% of treated patients, whose mean age was approximately 43 years. It was radiotherapy, temozolomide, or both that patients received previously, with most receiving both.

Data came from immunoSEQ multiplex PCR; TCRdb stores just in-frame clones and leaves some out. The sample shows 75,000 to 100,000 clones, about 90% of them seen only once. The ends were cut back, 3 bases at V and 4 bases at J, with 5 bases in the middle. Looked up from germline, CDR1 is DFQATT and CDR2 is SNEGSKA (reference sequence). CDR3 length equals 11 residues. Findings and caveats of the study: Researchers report vaccine-induced immune responses in over 90% of patients.

The time point denotes: baseline, week 1 (first vaccination visit). This sample's treatment: pre-vaccination baseline after standard-of-care therapy. The source was PBMCs, collected from a glioma patient treated with radiotherapy, temozolomide or both. The clonotype comes from a woman in her forties or fifties with glioma. The genes are TRBV20-1 and TRBJ2-3; D not certain. Here the CDR3 DNA reads TGCAGTGCTAGGAAACCAGATACGCAGTATTTT. Translation: CSARKPDTQYF.